This entry concerns a single T cell receptor beta chain. Its matching antigen is unknown. Despite likely unrecorded immune exposures, the donors were nominally healthy at the time of sampling. The sample is drawn from a study of cytomegalovirus exposure and HLA in healthy donors. PCR involved 60 Vbeta and 13 Jbeta primers. The table came from immunoSEQ multiplex PCR; TCRdb's copy has only in-frame clones and leaves some out. This sample's table reports some 200,000 clones. Findings and caveats of the study: In vitro checks showed that a few CMV-associated chains really do target CMV antigens. The authors judged a highly shared variant cluster likely a sequencing artifact. A previous analysis found most TCR beta V segments productive roughly 87% or roughly 30% of the time.

The V gene lost 0 bases and the J gene lost 5 bases, with 13 bases spanning the gap. The CDR3 loop spans 15 amino acids. Per the germline V gene, CDR1 is LNHNV and CDR2 is YYDKDF (reference sequence). This receptor was taken from a boy between 10 and 17 years old in good health and CMV-seronegative. The sample was PBMCs. The V gene is TRBV15, the J gene TRBJ2-5, with D possibly matching TRBD2 (6 bases). The CDR3 loop reads CATSRDLGGYETQYF. In DNA, the CDR3 is TGTGCCACCAGCAGAGATTTGGGAGGTTATGAGACCCAGTACTTC.